Listed below are T cell receptor beta chains from one sample, sequenced in a study of yellow fever vaccine responses in identical twins. TCRdb independently ran MiXCR on the RT-PCR reads; one entry per CDR3 protein. The sample includes some 15,000 distinct CDR3 sequences, about four fifths of them seen just once. The source material was T cells from blood (PBMCs), unsorted or a sorted subset (not recorded which), sampled before or after yellow fever vaccination (not recorded which). All receptors derive from a woman younger than 30 who received the yellow fever vaccine. Both conserved end residues are part of each CDR3. D genes are given only for firm matches. Not every row has a clone size; where given, it reads once, few, many or a size class.

length	D	V	size	J	DNA	CDR3
17	-	TRBV6-5	few	TRBJ2-5	TGTGCCAGCAGTTTGGAGTGGGGGACACGGTACCAAGAGACCCAGTACTTC	CASSLEWGTRYQETQYF
15	-	TRBV5-6	-	TRBJ2-3	TGTGCCAGCAGGTTGACGTCCAGGGCGAGGGATACGCAGTATTTT	CASRLTSRARDTQYF
14	-	TRBV6-2/TRBV6-3	-	TRBJ2-7	TGTGCCAGCAGTTACAAGGGTGACTCCTACGAGCAGTACTTC	CASSYKGDSYEQYF
14	-	TRBV11-1	-	TRBJ2-1	TGTGCCAGCAGCTTAGCGTCAGGGGACAATGAGCAGTTCTTC	CASSLASGDNEQFF
12	-	TRBV3-1	-	TRBJ2-1	TGTGCCAGCAGCCTACAGACCAATGAGCAGTTCTTC	CASSLQTNEQFF
17	TRBD2	TRBV18	-	TRBJ2-7	TGTGCCAGCTCACTAGGGACTAGCGGCCGAACCCTCTACGAGCAGTACTTC	CASSLGTSGRTLYEQYF
14	TRBD2	TRBV11-1	-	TRBJ2-1	TGTGCAACCGGGGGGGCCACCTCCTACAATGAGCAGTTCTTC	CATGGATSYNEQFF
15	-	TRBV11-3	-	TRBJ2-7	TGTGCCAGCAGCAAGGGGCAGACGCTCTCCTACGAGCAGTACTTC	CASSKGQTLSYEQYF
15	TRBD2	TRBV4-3	-	TRBJ2-1	TGCGCCAGCAGCCACGGTAGCGGGACGTACAATGAGCAGTTCTTC	CASSHGSGTYNEQFF
14	-	TRBV15	-	TRBJ1-1	TGTGCCACCAGCAGGCGAGGGGAGAACACTGAAGCTTTCTTT	CATSRRGENTEAFF
12	-	TRBV12-3/TRBV12-4	few	TRBJ2-1	TGTGCCAGCAGTTGGACTTTCCACGACCAGTTCTTC	CASSWTFHDQFF
14	-	TRBV20-1	-	TRBJ2-7	TGCAGTGCGCCGGACAGCCGCCAACTTTACGAGCAGTACTTC	CSAPDSRQLYEQYF
16	TRBD2	TRBV5-1	-	TRBJ2-4	TGCGCCAGCAGCTCAGGACTAGCGGGGGACAAAAACATTCAGTACTTC	CASSSGLAGDKNIQYF
12	-	TRBV19	-	TRBJ1-4	TGTGCCAGTAAGGGCCTTAATGAAAAACTGTTTTTT	CASKGLNEKLFF
14	-	TRBV2	-	TRBJ2-3	TGTGCCAGCAGGGTCGGGACTAGCACAGATACGCAGTATTTT	CASRVGTSTDTQYF